This is a list of T cell receptor beta chains from one sample in a study of T cells after yellow fever vaccination. From the 5' RACE reads, TCRdb called clonotypes with MiXCR, one entry per CDR3 protein. The data contain hundreds of thousands of distinct CDR3 sequences, 13% of them singletons. The starting material was PBMCs, obtained on the day of the yellow fever booster vaccination. These receptors came from a man in his thirties or forties who received the YFV17D yellow fever vaccine. Both conserved end residues are part of each CDR3. The order of the fields is V gene, J gene, clone size, D gene, CDR3 DNA, CDR3 protein. A D gene is named only where the DNA matches it firmly. The size of a clone is reported for some rows only, either as once, few or many, or as a class for expanded clones.

v_call: TRBV24-1; j_call: TRBJ2-2; clone_size: few; d_call: -; cdr3_nt: TGTGCCACCAGTGACTCCGGGTTTTCTCCGGGGGAGCTGTTTTTT; cdr3_aa: CATSDSGFSPGELFF
v_call: TRBV27; j_call: TRBJ2-7; clone_size: few; d_call: -; cdr3_nt: TGTGCCAGCAGTTATACAGGGTCCTACGAGCAGTACTTC; cdr3_aa: CASSYTGSYEQYF
v_call: TRBV7-9; j_call: TRBJ1-5; clone_size: few; d_call: TRBD1; cdr3_nt: TGTGCCAGCAGCCCAACTGGACAGGGCTACCAGCATTTT; cdr3_aa: CASSPTGQGYQHF
v_call: TRBV5-1; j_call: TRBJ2-7; clone_size: -; d_call: -; cdr3_nt: TGCGCCAGTGGGGGCCTAGATTTCTACGAGCAGTACTTC; cdr3_aa: CASGGLDFYEQYF
v_call: TRBV5-4; j_call: TRBJ2-7; clone_size: -; d_call: -; cdr3_nt: TGTGCCAGCAGCTCGCCGAGGGCCAGCGAGCAGTACTTC; cdr3_aa: CASSSPRASEQYF
v_call: TRBV9; j_call: TRBJ2-1; clone_size: -; d_call: -; cdr3_nt: TGTGCCAGCAGCGTAGGAGTTGGGGGCATAGATGAGCAGTTCTTC; cdr3_aa: CASSVGVGGIDEQFF
v_call: TRBV5-4; j_call: TRBJ2-3; clone_size: few; d_call: TRBD2; cdr3_nt: TGTGCCAGCAGCTTGGCCCGACTAGCGGGAGACGAAGCGCAGTATTTT; cdr3_aa: CASSLARLAGDEAQYF
v_call: TRBV19; j_call: TRBJ2-1; clone_size: few; d_call: TRBD1; cdr3_nt: TGTGCCAGTAGAATGGACAGGGGGGGCAATGAGCAGTTCTTC; cdr3_aa: CASRMDRGGNEQFF
v_call: TRBV6-1; j_call: TRBJ1-4; clone_size: few; d_call: -; cdr3_nt: TGTGCCAGCAGTAGTGGGGGGCAGGATGAAAAACTGTTTTTT; cdr3_aa: CASSSGGQDEKLFF
v_call: TRBV29-1; j_call: TRBJ2-7; clone_size: few; d_call: -; cdr3_nt: TGCAGCGCTTTGGACAGCACCGAGCAGTACTTC; cdr3_aa: CSALDSTEQYF
v_call: TRBV7-2; j_call: TRBJ2-7; clone_size: -; d_call: TRBD1; cdr3_nt: TGTGCCAGCAGCCTGGCCGGGACAGGGTACCACGAGCAGTACTTC; cdr3_aa: CASSLAGTGYHEQYF
v_call: TRBV4-3; j_call: TRBJ2-7; clone_size: -; d_call: -; cdr3_nt: TGCGCCAGCAGCCGCGACTCCCCTGGCGAGCAGTACTTC; cdr3_aa: CASSRDSPGEQYF
v_call: TRBV7-2; j_call: TRBJ2-5; clone_size: many; d_call: -; cdr3_nt: TGTGCCAGCAGCGAGGGATTAGAGACCCAGTACTTC; cdr3_aa: CASSEGLETQYF
v_call: TRBV19; j_call: TRBJ2-1; clone_size: few; d_call: TRBD1; cdr3_nt: TGTGCCAGTAGTATCCGTATTGGACAGGGCTTGGACAATGAGCAGTTCTTC; cdr3_aa: CASSIRIGQGLDNEQFF
v_call: TRBV5-8; j_call: TRBJ2-3; clone_size: -; d_call: TRBD2; cdr3_nt: TGTGCCAGCAGCTCCTTGACTAGCGGGATCGGCTCAGATACGCAGTATTTT; cdr3_aa: CASSSLTSGIGSDTQYF
v_call: TRBV12-3/TRBV12-4; j_call: TRBJ2-7; clone_size: -; d_call: -; cdr3_nt: TGTGCCAGCAGTTTTAGTTCGGGGAGTGAGCAGTACTTC; cdr3_aa: CASSFSSGSEQYF
v_call: TRBV4-3; j_call: TRBJ2-1; clone_size: -; d_call: -; cdr3_nt: TGCGCCAGCAGCCAAGTTCGAAGCGGCGCATCGGGTGAGCAGTTCTTC; cdr3_aa: CASSQVRSGASGEQFF
v_call: TRBV29-1; j_call: TRBJ2-7; clone_size: few; d_call: -; cdr3_nt: TGCAGCGTTGAGAGGCCAGGGCAAGACTCTGGAGGCTACGAGCAGTACTTC; cdr3_aa: CSVERPGQDSGGYEQYF
v_call: TRBV18; j_call: TRBJ1-6; clone_size: few; d_call: -; cdr3_nt: TGTGCCAGCTCACCCAAGGGGAGCTCCTATAATTCACCCCTCCACTTT; cdr3_aa: CASSPKGSSYNSPLHF
v_call: TRBV5-1; j_call: TRBJ2-1; clone_size: -; d_call: -; cdr3_nt: TGCGCCAGCATTCCCGGGCCAGGGGGCGGGCTAGCGGTGACTCGGGAGCAGTTCTTC; cdr3_aa: CASIPGPGGGLAVTREQFF
v_call: TRBV15; j_call: TRBJ2-3; clone_size: few; d_call: -; cdr3_nt: TGTGCCACCAGCAGAAATGGGGACGGCACAGATACGCAGTATTTT; cdr3_aa: CATSRNGDGTDTQYF
v_call: TRBV7-9; j_call: TRBJ2-1; clone_size: -; d_call: -; cdr3_nt: TGTGCCAGCAGCTTGATAGTGAGTGAGCAGTTCTTC; cdr3_aa: CASSLIVSEQFF
v_call: TRBV6-2/TRBV6-3; j_call: TRBJ2-1; clone_size: few; d_call: -; cdr3_nt: TGTGCCAGCAGACCCGGGGGTATGTTCAATGAGCAGTTCTTC; cdr3_aa: CASRPGGMFNEQFF
v_call: TRBV5-1; j_call: TRBJ1-3; clone_size: few; d_call: -; cdr3_nt: TGCGCCAGCAGCGTGGGACGGACGGACGGAAACACCATATATTTT; cdr3_aa: CASSVGRTDGNTIYF
v_call: TRBV2; j_call: TRBJ2-5; clone_size: few; d_call: -; cdr3_nt: TGTGCCAGCAGGAAACTAGTCGGGGAGACCCAGTACTTC; cdr3_aa: CASRKLVGETQYF
v_call: TRBV7-8; j_call: TRBJ1-1; clone_size: -; d_call: TRBD1; cdr3_nt: TGTGCCAGCACCAGTGACAGGGCGGGCAAAGCTTTCTTT; cdr3_aa: CASTSDRAGKAFF
v_call: TRBV15; j_call: TRBJ2-6; clone_size: few; d_call: -; cdr3_nt: TGTGCCACCAGGGGTCCGGGCTCTGGGGCCAACGTCCTGACTTTC; cdr3_aa: CATRGPGSGANVLTF
v_call: TRBV3-1; j_call: TRBJ1-1; clone_size: -; d_call: -; cdr3_nt: TGTGCCAGCAGCCAAGACGGGGGAGCTTTCTTT; cdr3_aa: CASSQDGGAFF
v_call: TRBV7-8; j_call: TRBJ2-6; clone_size: few; d_call: -; cdr3_nt: TGTGCCAGCAGATCCGGAGCTTCTGGGGCCAACGTCCTGACTTTC; cdr3_aa: CASRSGASGANVLTF
v_call: TRBV4-3; j_call: TRBJ2-7; clone_size: many; d_call: TRBD1; cdr3_nt: TGCGCCAGCAGTAATATGGACCAGGGGGCAGGGGAGCAGTACTTC; cdr3_aa: CASSNMDQGAGEQYF
v_call: TRBV21-1; j_call: TRBJ1-5; clone_size: few; d_call: -; cdr3_nt: TGTGCCAGCACGCGAGGGACAAATCAGCCCCAGCATTTT; cdr3_aa: CASTRGTNQPQHF
v_call: TRBV7-2; j_call: TRBJ2-7; clone_size: -; d_call: -; cdr3_nt: TGTGCCAGCAGCTCTTCCAGGCAATACGAGCAGTACTTC; cdr3_aa: CASSSSRQYEQYF
v_call: TRBV6-5; j_call: TRBJ2-7; clone_size: -; d_call: -; cdr3_nt: TGTGCCAGCAGTTACTCATCGGGCCGCCCCTCCTACGAGCAGTACTTC; cdr3_aa: CASSYSSGRPSYEQYF
v_call: TRBV12-3/TRBV12-4; j_call: TRBJ2-4; clone_size: -; d_call: TRBD2; cdr3_nt: TGTGCCAGCAGTTCCCAGACTAGCGGGAGAGTTAACATTCAGTACTTC; cdr3_aa: CASSSQTSGRVNIQYF
v_call: TRBV6-1; j_call: TRBJ2-1; clone_size: -; d_call: TRBD2; cdr3_nt: TGTGCCAGCAGAGGCGGGAGGGTTCTCTCCTACAATGAGCAGTTCTTC; cdr3_aa: CASRGGRVLSYNEQFF
v_call: TRBV29-1; j_call: TRBJ2-1; clone_size: many; d_call: -; cdr3_nt: TGCAGCGTCCCGTCGGGGAGCTATTACAATGAGCAGTTCTTC; cdr3_aa: CSVPSGSYYNEQFF
v_call: TRBV19; j_call: TRBJ2-7; clone_size: -; d_call: -; cdr3_nt: TGTGCCAGTAGCGACAGGCCTTCCAAGCAGTACTTC; cdr3_aa: CASSDRPSKQYF
v_call: TRBV11-1; j_call: TRBJ2-4; clone_size: once; d_call: -; cdr3_nt: TGTGCCAGCAGACCCCCATATATAGACTTCGGAGGGAAAAACATTCAGTACTTC; cdr3_aa: CASRPPYIDFGGKNIQYF
v_call: TRBV20-1; j_call: TRBJ2-3; clone_size: -; d_call: -; cdr3_nt: TGCAGTGCTAGATCAATGGACCGCAGCACAGATACGCAGTATTTT; cdr3_aa: CSARSMDRSTDTQYF
v_call: TRBV6-1; j_call: TRBJ2-3; clone_size: few; d_call: -; cdr3_nt: TGTGCCAGTAAGGGAGCATGGGGCCGCACAGATACGCAGTATTTT; cdr3_aa: CASKGAWGRTDTQYF
v_call: TRBV3-1; j_call: TRBJ1-1; clone_size: few; d_call: -; cdr3_nt: TGTGCCAGCAGCCAAGGGCAGGGTGGAACTGAAGCTTTCTTT; cdr3_aa: CASSQGQGGTEAFF
v_call: TRBV29-1; j_call: TRBJ1-5; clone_size: -; d_call: -; cdr3_nt: TGCAGCGTTGACCTAGGGGAGAAGGGTCAGCCCCAGCATTTT; cdr3_aa: CSVDLGEKGQPQHF
v_call: TRBV7-9; j_call: TRBJ2-5; clone_size: -; d_call: -; cdr3_nt: TGTGCCAGCAGCGGAGGACTCCGAGGGGAGACCCAGTACTTC; cdr3_aa: CASSGGLRGETQYF
v_call: TRBV20-1; j_call: TRBJ1-3; clone_size: -; d_call: -; cdr3_nt: TGCAGTGCCCGAGGGGACTACTCTGGAAACACCATATATTTT; cdr3_aa: CSARGDYSGNTIYF
v_call: TRBV5-6; j_call: TRBJ2-7; clone_size: few; d_call: TRBD1; cdr3_nt: TGTGCCAGCAGCTTCGGACAGGCAAAGGAGCAGTACTTC; cdr3_aa: CASSFGQAKEQYF
v_call: TRBV3-1; j_call: TRBJ2-5; clone_size: few; d_call: TRBD2; cdr3_nt: TGTGCCAGCAGCCCGCCGGTCCCTCGGGGGGCCCAGTACTTC; cdr3_aa: CASSPPVPRGAQYF
v_call: TRBV30; j_call: TRBJ1-2; clone_size: -; d_call: -; cdr3_nt: TGTGCCTGGAGTGTGCGGGTTGGCTATGGCTACACCTTC; cdr3_aa: CAWSVRVGYGYTF
v_call: TRBV30; j_call: TRBJ2-5; clone_size: -; d_call: TRBD2; cdr3_nt: TGTGCCTGGATGTCCCTTTTAGCGGGAGGGCCCGTGCTCTTC; cdr3_aa: CAWMSLLAGGPVLF
v_call: TRBV2; j_call: TRBJ1-1; clone_size: -; d_call: -; cdr3_nt: TGTGCCAGCAGTGAAGCATTATTCACTGGGGCTTTCTTT; cdr3_aa: CASSEALFTGAFF